Presented here are 32 T cell receptor beta chains from one specimen sequenced in a study of identical twins. From the 5' RACE reads, TCRdb called clonotypes with MiXCR, one entry per CDR3 protein. The sample contains hundreds of thousands of distinct CDR3 sequences, over 5% of which appear only once. The sample consisted of naive T cells sorted from blood. Receptors originate from a man between 18 and 29 years old in good health.

This clonotype showed up many times. This rearrangement joins TRBV27 to TRBJ2-1; D is ambiguous. The CDR3 runs to 13 residues. V was pared by 3 bases and J by 3 bases, with 6 bases between. The V gene's germline CDR1 is MNHEY and CDR2 SMNVEV (reference sequence). CDR3 in amino acids: CASSFSVYNEQFF. CDR3 DNA sequence: TGTGCCAGCAGTTTTTCGGTCTACAATGAGCAGTTCTTC.

The V and J genes are TRBV28 and TRBJ2-7, with D possibly being TRBD1 or TRBD2 (5 bases each). The germline gives CDR1 MDHEN, CDR2 SYDVKM. With 5 bases removed from V and 1 base from J, the gap between germline ends came to 12 bases. The CDR3 length is 14 residues. In DNA form, the CDR3 reads TGTGCCAGCAGTACATCCAGGGAGTCCTACGAGCAGTACTTC. This sequence encodes CASSTSRESYEQYF.

This clonotype appeared many times. The chain employs TRBV25-1 and TRBJ2-7; D ambiguous. Germline assignment: CDR1 MGHDK and CDR2 SYGVNS. CDR3 length: 11 residues. Trimming took off 2 bases at V and 13 bases at J, with 12 bases between the two ends. The CDR3 DNA reads TGTGCCAGCAGTGAAGAAACAGCCATATACGTC. Its translation is CASSEETAIYV.

This clonotype was seen at least ten times. This rearrangement joins TRBV5-6 to TRBJ2-1; no firm D call. The CDR3 runs 13 residues. Trimming removed 6 bases from V and 2 bases from J, with 9 bases in between. The germline CDR1 and CDR2 sequences are SGHDT and YYEEEE. This chain's CDR3 is CASIESPYNEQFF. The CDR3 nucleotides are TGTGCCAGCATCGAATCCCCCTACAATGAGCAGTTCTTC. Supplemented by reference TRBV5-6 and TRBJ2-1, the full variable domain reads DAGVTQSPTHLIKTRGQQVTLRCSPKSGHDTVSWYQQALGQGPQFIFQYYEEEERQRGNFPDRFSGHQFPNYSSELNVNALLLGDSALYLCASIESPYNEQFFGPGTRLTVL.

This clonotype was counted ten times or more. This chain joins TRBV6-1 and TRBJ1-5; D is unclear. The germline CDR1 and CDR2 sequences are MNHNS and SASEGT. Between the trimmed V and J ends, which lost 5 bases and 1 base, there was a span of 9 bases. The CDR3 has 14 residues. The CDR3 here is CASSSPSSNQPQHF. DNA for the CDR3: TGTGCCAGCAGTAGCCCCTCGAGCAATCAGCCCCAGCATTTT.

The J gene is TRBJ1-1, the V gene TRBV27; TRBD1 is a possible D gene (5 bases). Germline CDR1 is MNHEY and CDR2 is SMNVEV (reference sequence). The ends were cut back, 5 bases at V and 6 bases at J, with 16 bases in the middle. The CDR3 runs to 14 residues. The CDR3 spells CASSALDREAEAFF. Here the CDR3 DNA reads TGTGCCAGCAGTGCCCTCGACAGAGAGGCTGAAGCTTTCTTT.

The table lists this clonotype with many counts. The rearrangement joins TRBV15 to TRBJ2-3; D unresolved. CDR1 and CDR2 (germline): LNHNV, YYDKDF (reference sequence). The CDR3 runs 12 residues. Trimming cost V 4 bases and J 7 bases, with 9 bases left between them. The CDR3 here is CATSTATNTQYF. The CDR3 region has the DNA TGTGCCACCAGCACCGCCACCAATACGCAGTATTTT.

The rearrangement links TRBV19 to TRBJ2-7, with 9 nucleotides matching TRBD1. Unmatched junction bases numbered 10, after V lost 5 bases and J lost 5 bases. CDR1 is LNHDA, CDR2 SQIVND, per germline (reference sequence). This CDR3 comprises 15 residues. CDR3 residues: CASSARGQGFDEQYF. The CDR3 nucleotides are TGTGCCAGTAGTGCCCGTGGACAGGGGTTCGACGAGCAGTACTTC.

This chain connects TRBV5-5 to TRBJ2-7; D ambiguous. CDR3 length: 12 residues. Per the germline V gene, CDR1 is SGHKS and CDR2 is YYEKEE (reference sequence). Trimming shortened V by 4 bases and J by 7 bases, and 12 bases separated the two germline ends. The CDR3 sequence is CASSPALWEQYV. CDR3 nucleotide sequence: TGTGCCAGCAGCCCCGCATTATGGGAGCAGTACGTC.

This clonotype was observed at least ten times. The chain has TRBV6-5 and TRBJ2-1, with D perhaps being TRBD1 or TRBD2 (5 bases each). Germline V lookup: CDR1 MNHEY, CDR2 SVGAGI. The CDR3 runs to 15 residues. The V and J ends lost 0 bases and 7 bases respectively, with 13 bases between them. In DNA form, the CDR3 reads TGTGCCAGCAGTTACTCTGGGGGAGTGGTAAATGAGCAGTTCTTC. This sequence encodes CASSYSGGVVNEQFF.

This sequence joins TRBV5-1 and TRBJ2-6, with D tentatively TRBD2 (5 bases). The CDR3 spans 17 residues. Germline loops: CDR1 SGHRS, CDR2 YFSETQ. V was trimmed by 0 bases and J by 0 bases, leaving 10 bases between them. CDR3 in DNA: TGCGCCAGCAGCTTGGCCACTCGGGGCTCTGGGGCCAACGTCCTGACTTTC. Its translation: CASSLATRGSGANVLTF.

This clonotype has ten or more counts. The chain uses TRBV12-3 or TRBV12-4 and TRBJ2-3; D unclear. Trimming took off 4 bases at V and 7 bases at J, with 9 bases between the two ends. This CDR3 comprises 12 residues. The DNA for the CDR3 is TGTGCCAGCAGTTCAATATTCCATACGCAGTATTTT. Translating gives CASSSIFHTQYF.

This clonotype was detected only a few times. The chain carries TRBV5-1 and TRBJ2-6; D not resolved. The CDR3 sequence is 20 residues long. The germline V and J ends were trimmed by 4 bases and 4 bases, with 27 bases remaining between them. Germline-derived CDR1 and CDR2 are SGHRS and YFSETQ. The CDR3, as DNA: TGCGCCAGCAGCCCCGACATCGGCGGAGTGGGGAAAGGGGGGGCCAACGTCCTGACTTTC. Translated: CASSPDIGGVGKGGANVLTF. The full variable domain, in which reference TRBV5-1 and TRBJ2-6 provide the parts outside the CDR3, is KAGVTQTPRYLIKTRGQQVTLSCSPISGHRSVSWYQQTPGQGLQFLFEYFSETQRNKGNFPGRFSGRQFSNSRSEMNVSTLELGDSALYLCASSPDIGGVGKGGANVLTFGAGSRLTVL.

The V gene is TRBV15, the J gene TRBJ2-7, with D perhaps matching TRBD1 (5 bases). V lost 4 bases to trimming and J lost 0 bases, with 19 bases between them. The CDR3 consists of 17 residues. Germline V gene data show CDR1 as LNHNV and CDR2 as YYDKDF (reference sequence). CDR3 sequence: CATSTGKLAASSYEQYV. As DNA, the CDR3 is TGTGCCACCAGCACAGGGAAACTGGCAGCTAGCTCCTACGAGCAGTACGTC.

The J gene is TRBJ2-7, the V gene TRBV6-1; TRBD2 matches 10 bases. V trimming: 7 bases; J trimming: 4 bases; junction bases outside the gene matches: 10. Germline V CDR1 and CDR2: MNHNS, SASEGT. The CDR3 runs to 15 residues. CDR3 sequence: CASTKFTSGKYEQYV. In nucleotides, the CDR3 is TGTGCCAGCACCAAATTTACTAGCGGGAAATACGAGCAGTACGTC.

This clonotype was counted ten times or more. The chain joins TRBV6-5 to TRBJ2-1; 9 nucleotides line up with TRBD1. Germline CDR1 is MNHEY and CDR2 is SVGAGI. V lost 8 bases, J lost 10 bases, and 3 bases stayed unmatched. CDR3 length equals 11 residues. CDR3 amino acids: CASLDRGEQFF. In nucleotides, the CDR3 is TGTGCCAGCCTAGACAGGGGGGAGCAGTTCTTC.

This clonotype was seen at least ten times. The rearrangement links TRBV15 to TRBJ2-4; D unresolved. CDR1 is LNHNV and CDR2 is YYDKDF in the germline V gene (reference sequence). The CDR3 spans 13 residues. Trimming removed 5 bases at V and 0 bases at J, with 5 bases between. The CDR3 region is CATSPEAKNIQYF. DNA of the CDR3: TGTGCCACCAGCCCAGAAGCCAAAAACATTCAGTACTTC. Combining the CDR3 with reference TRBV15 and TRBJ2-4 gives the whole variable domain DAMVIQNPRYQVTQFGKPVTLSCSQTLNHNVMYWYQQKSSQAPKLLFHYYDKDFNNEADTPDNFQSRRPNTSFCFLDIRSPGLGDTAMYLCATSPEAKNIQYFGAGTRLSVL.

This clonotype was seen many times. V and J are TRBV12-3 or TRBV12-4 and TRBJ2-5; 8 positions agree with TRBD1. The CDR3 is 15 residues long. J was trimmed by 0 bases and V by 5 bases; bases with no gene match: 5. The CDR3 loop is CASSGQGKYQETQYF. For the CDR3, the DNA is TGTGCCAGCAGTGGACAGGGCAAGTACCAAGAGACCCAGTACTTC.

The sample holds a few counts of this clonotype. The CDR3 sequence is CASREGVGYGYTF. The CDR3 DNA reads TGTGCCAGCAGGGAGGGGGTCGGCTATGGCTACACCTTC. This chain uses TRBV6-1 with TRBJ1-2, with a possible D match to TRBD1 (6 bases). V lost 6 bases to trimming and J lost 4 bases, with 12 bases between them. Germline V gives CDR1 MNHNS, CDR2 SASEGT. The CDR3 length is 13 residues.

This chain uses TRBV11-2 with TRBJ1-1; D unresolved. The germline V and J ends were trimmed by 1 base and 11 bases, with 11 bases remaining between them. There are 12 residues in the CDR3. Germline CDR1 SGHAT, CDR2 FQNNGV. The CDR3 sequence: CASSLGPKGAFF. The CDR3, as DNA: TGTGCCAGCAGCTTAGGGCCTAAAGGTGCTTTCTTT.

This rearrangement joins TRBV11-3 to TRBJ2-1, with D perhaps matching TRBD2 (6 bases). Per germline, CDR1 SGHNT and CDR2 YENEEA. The length of the CDR3 is 12 residues. The germline V and J ends were trimmed by 5 bases and 12 bases, with 14 bases remaining between them. CDR3 bases: TGTGCCAGCAGCCCCGGGGGACCGGGGCAGTTCTTC. Its protein is CASSPGGPGQFF.

The J gene is TRBJ2-3, the V gene TRBV2; D ambiguous. CDR1 and CDR2 from the germline V gene are SNHLY and FYNNEI. Trimming left V 8 bases short and J 2 bases short, with 8 bases between. The CDR3 has 12 amino acids. As DNA, the CDR3 is TGTGCCAGCCAGGTCTCCACAGATACGCAGTATTTT. This encodes CASQVSTDTQYF.

At least ten counts were recorded for this clonotype. The CDR3 here is CASSEGWGTEAFF. The CDR3 DNA follows: TGTGCCAGCAGTGAGGGATGGGGGACTGAAGCTTTCTTT. The chain combines TRBV6-1 with TRBJ1-1; a weak D match, TRBD1 (5 bases). V lost 3 bases and J lost 5, with 10 bases in between. The CDR3 has 13 amino acids. Germline CDR1 reads MNHNS; CDR2 reads SASEGT.

The rearrangement links TRBV7-6 to TRBJ2-1, with 7 nucleotides matching TRBD1. V was pared by 4 bases and J by 7 bases, with 7 bases of the junction left unmatched. This CDR3 contains 14 residues. Germline lookup yields CDR1 SGHVS and CDR2 FNYEAQ. The chain's CDR3 is CASSSRGRGNEQFF. CDR3 coding DNA: TGTGCCAGCAGCTCACGCGGCAGGGGGAATGAGCAGTTCTTC.

This clonotype has ten or more counts. The CDR3 sequence is CASSPGTITDTQYF. The CDR3 DNA reads as TGCGCCAGCAGCCCTGGGACTATCACAGATACGCAGTATTTT. V and J are TRBV5-1 and TRBJ2-3; 7 bases map to TRBD2. The length of the CDR3 is 14 residues. J gave up 2 bases and V 4 bases, and 4 bases lay outside the gene matches. Germline assignment: CDR1 SGHRS and CDR2 YFSETQ.

V and J are TRBV20-1 and TRBJ2-3, with TRBD1 matching 8 bases. There are 14 residues in the CDR3. The ends lost 6 bases at V and 2 bases at J; junction bases unmatched: 7. CDR1 is DFQATT, CDR2 SNEGSKA, per germline (reference sequence). As DNA, the CDR3 is TGCAGTGCACAGACAGGGGCCAACACAGATACGCAGTATTTT. It is translated as CSAQTGANTDTQYF.

The sample holds many counts of this clonotype. The chain recombines TRBV25-1 with TRBJ2-7; 9 bases match TRBD2. V trimming: 3 bases; J trimming: 4 bases; junction bases outside the gene matches: 13. This CDR3 has 17 residues. Germline CDR1 reads MGHDK; CDR2 reads SYGVNS. The CDR3 protein is CASSDRGSSGVGYEQYF. CDR3 DNA: TGTGCCAGCAGTGACCGTGGATCTAGCGGGGTCGGTTACGAGCAGTACTTC.

The chain recombines TRBV7-2 with TRBJ1-1; weak D call: TRBD1 (6 bases). V dropped 5 bases and J dropped 5 bases, with 18 bases sitting between them. The CDR3 consists of 15 residues. Germline values: CDR1 SGHTA, CDR2 FQGNSA. The CDR3 region is CASSPALGGGTEAFF. The CDR3 nucleotides read TGTGCCAGCAGCCCAGCCTTAGGGGGGGGGACTGAAGCTTTCTTT. Based on the CDR3 plus reference TRBV7-2 and TRBJ1-1, the full variable domain is GAGVSQSPSNKVTEKGKDVELRCDPISGHTALYWYRQSLGQGLEFLIYFQGNSAPDKSGLPSDRFSAERTGGSVSTLTIQRTQQEDSAVYLCASSPALGGGTEAFFGQGTRLTVV.

The gene calls are TRBV12-3 or TRBV12-4 and TRBJ2-2; the D is unclear. This CDR3 has 16 residues. Trimming removed 3 bases from V and 0 bases from J, with 11 bases in between. CDR3 protein: CASSFALGANTGELFF. The CDR3 DNA reads TGTGCCAGCAGTTTTGCTCTCGGAGCGAACACCGGGGAGCTGTTTTTT.

The rearrangement links TRBV25-1 to TRBJ2-5, with 9 bases lining up with TRBD1. CDR1 MGHDK and CDR2 SYGVNS come from the germline V gene. Unmatched junction bases numbered 5, after V lost 5 bases and J lost 1 base. The CDR3 totals 15 residues. The CDR3 protein is CASSQRGQGQETQYF. CDR3 bases: TGTGCCAGCAGTCAAAGGGGACAGGGCCAAGAGACCCAGTACTTC.

This clonotype was detected a few times. The rearrangement links TRBV14 to TRBJ2-3, with D possibly matching TRBD2 (6 bases). This CDR3 has 15 residues. Germline loops: CDR1 SGHDN, CDR2 FVKESK. Between the trimmed V and J ends, which lost 1 base and 4 bases, there was a span of 12 bases. The CDR3 sequence is CASSQVMGGADTQYF. The CDR3 DNA reads as TGTGCCAGCAGCCAAGTGATGGGCGGGGCAGATACGCAGTATTTT.

This clonotype was seen ten or more times. The V gene is TRBV12-3 or TRBV12-4, the J gene TRBJ1-6; 10 bases match TRBD1. The CDR3 runs to 17 residues. V gave up 4 bases and J gave up 7 bases; unmatched junction bases: 10. The CDR3 spells CASSSSPGQGRNSPLHF. The CDR3 nucleotides are TGTGCCAGCAGTTCCAGCCCGGGACAGGGGAGAAATTCACCCCTCCACTTT.